These 15 T cell receptor beta chains were all obtained from the same sample, sequenced in a study of T cells expressing NK-cell markers. TCRdb re-called the 5' RACE reads and shows each CDR3 protein once, DNA omitted. The sample includes roughly 390,000 distinct CDR3 sequences. Source material: blood T cells: a sorted CD56 or NKG2C T cell subset, CD4+ or CD8+ T cells, or bulk PBMC T cells (not recorded which). Receptor source: a woman aged 45-59 years in good health.

The rearrangement joins TRBV2 to TRBJ2-2; checking the TCRdb D call of TRBD2 is not possible without DNA. The germline gives CDR1 SNHLY, CDR2 FYNNEI. The CDR3 runs 18 residues. CDR3 sequence reads: CASSFVSASGIKTGELFF.

The CDR3 here is CASSVVEGQNTGELFF. This chain joins TRBV9 and TRBJ2-2; TCRdb's assignment of TRBD2 cannot be checked, as there is no DNA. The CDR3 is 16 residues long. Germline V lookup: CDR1 SGDLS, CDR2 YYNGEE. Based on the CDR3 plus reference TRBV9 and TRBJ2-2, the full variable domain is DSGVTQTPKHLITATGQRVTLRCSPRSGDLSVYWYQQSLDQGLQFLIQYYNGEERAKGNILERFSAQQFPDLHSELNLSSLELGDSALYFCASSVVEGQNTGELFFGEGSRLTVL.

The genes are TRBV29-1 and TRBJ2-7; the TRBD2 assignment by TCRdb is unverifiable without DNA. Germline CDR1 and CDR2: SQVTM and ANQGSEA. This CDR3 has 13 residues. The CDR3 reads CSVEASGSYEQYF.

This rearrangement joins TRBV12-3 or TRBV12-4 to TRBJ2-4; TCRdb outputs TRBD1, but without DNA this stays unchecked. This CDR3 contains 15 residues. The CDR3 loop reads CASTRTGAPKNIQYF.

The chain uses TRBV6-1 and TRBJ2-3; absent DNA, TCRdb's TRBD2 call cannot be checked. This CDR3 is built from 15 residues. The germline CDR1 and CDR2 sequences are MNHNS and SASEGT. Here the CDR3 reads CASSVLAASTDTQYF.

This sequence joins TRBV6-5 and TRBJ2-1; TCRdb designates TRBD2, a call that cannot be tested without DNA. CDR1 MNHEY and CDR2 SVGAGI come from the germline V gene. The CDR3 has 16 residues. The CDR3 is CASRTTSVSSYNEQFF.

The chain links TRBV5-1 to TRBJ2-7. The germline CDR1 and CDR2 sequences are SGHRS and YFSETQ. This CDR3 has 13 residues. The CDR3 is CASSLELSYEQYF.

CDR3 sequence reads: CASSVGRDPEQYF. This chain joins TRBV7-8 and TRBJ2-7; as DNA is missing, the TRBD2 call by TCRdb cannot be tested. CDR3 size: 13 residues. Germline V CDR1 and CDR2: SGHVS, FQNEAQ.

J is TRBJ2-5 and V is TRBV6-6; the D gene TCRdb calls, TRBD2, cannot be checked with no DNA. Germline V CDR1 and CDR2: MNHNY, SVGAGI (reference sequence). CDR3 length: 13 amino acids. CDR3 sequence reads: CASKRSPQETQYF.

V and J are TRBV7-8 and TRBJ2-5; the D call from TCRdb, TRBD1, cannot be confirmed without DNA. The CDR3 loop spans 15 amino acids. CDR1 is SGHVS and CDR2 is FQNEAQ in the germline V gene. The CDR3 protein is CASSFTGQQQETQYF.

The V call is TRBV27, the J call TRBJ1-2. Germline values: CDR1 MNHEY, CDR2 SMNVEV (reference sequence). This CDR3 has 15 residues. The chain's CDR3 is CASSLSHMASYGYTF.

This chain joins TRBV5-1 and TRBJ2-1; TCRdb outputs TRBD2, but without DNA this stays unchecked. There are 19 residues in the CDR3. Germline CDR1 SGHRS, CDR2 YFSETQ. The CDR3 is CASSLSGTSGRKGYNEQFF.

The J gene is TRBJ1-3, the V gene TRBV5-1; TCRdb outputs TRBD1, but without DNA this stays unchecked. The CDR3 is 17 amino acids. Germline CDR1 is SGHRS and CDR2 is YFSETQ. The CDR3 loop reads CASSSRGQGAPGNTIYF. Using reference TRBV5-1 and TRBJ1-3 for the parts outside the CDR3, the full variable domain is KAGVTQTPRYLIKTRGQQVTLSCSPISGHRSVSWYQQTPGQGLQFLFEYFSETQRNKGNFPGRFSGRQFSNSRSEMNVSTLELGDSALYLCASSSRGQGAPGNTIYFGEGSWLTVV.

V and J are TRBV20-1 and TRBJ2-7; TCRdb reports TRBD1, a call that lacks DNA to check it against. The CDR3 has 16 residues. Germline V gene data show CDR1 as DFQATT and CDR2 as SNEGSKA (reference sequence). The CDR3 is CSARKPGTGGSYEQYF.

The chain joins TRBV27 to TRBJ2-1. This CDR3 spans 18 amino acids. Germline lookup yields CDR1 MNHEY and CDR2 SMNVEV (reference sequence). This CDR3 is CASSLLVGGSFSYNEQFF.